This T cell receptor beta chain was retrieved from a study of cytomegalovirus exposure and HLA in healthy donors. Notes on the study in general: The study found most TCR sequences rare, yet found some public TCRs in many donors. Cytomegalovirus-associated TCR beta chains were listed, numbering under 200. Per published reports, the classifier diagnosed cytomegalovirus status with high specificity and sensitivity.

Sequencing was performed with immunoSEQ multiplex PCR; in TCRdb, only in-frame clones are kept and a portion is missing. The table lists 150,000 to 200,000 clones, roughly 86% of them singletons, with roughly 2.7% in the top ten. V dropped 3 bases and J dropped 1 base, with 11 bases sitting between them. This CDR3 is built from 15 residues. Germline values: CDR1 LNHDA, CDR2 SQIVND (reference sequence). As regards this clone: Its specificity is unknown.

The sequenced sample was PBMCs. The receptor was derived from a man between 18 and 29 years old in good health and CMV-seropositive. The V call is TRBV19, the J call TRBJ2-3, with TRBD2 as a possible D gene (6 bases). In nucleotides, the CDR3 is TGTGCCAGTAGTATCTTCCCGGGAGGCACAGATACGCAGTATTTT. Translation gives CASSIFPGGTDTQYF.